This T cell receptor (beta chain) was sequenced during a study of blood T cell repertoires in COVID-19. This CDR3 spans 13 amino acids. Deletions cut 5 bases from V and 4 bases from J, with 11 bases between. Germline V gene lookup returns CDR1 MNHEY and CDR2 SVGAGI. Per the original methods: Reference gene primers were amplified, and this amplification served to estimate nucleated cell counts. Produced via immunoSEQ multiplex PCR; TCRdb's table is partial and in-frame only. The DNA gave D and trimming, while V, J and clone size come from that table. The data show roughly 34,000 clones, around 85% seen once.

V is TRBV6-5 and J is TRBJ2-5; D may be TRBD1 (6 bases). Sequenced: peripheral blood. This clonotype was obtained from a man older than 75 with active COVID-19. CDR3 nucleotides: TGTGCCAGCAGTACCAGGGGTGGAGAGACCCAGTACTTC. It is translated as CASSTRGGETQYF.